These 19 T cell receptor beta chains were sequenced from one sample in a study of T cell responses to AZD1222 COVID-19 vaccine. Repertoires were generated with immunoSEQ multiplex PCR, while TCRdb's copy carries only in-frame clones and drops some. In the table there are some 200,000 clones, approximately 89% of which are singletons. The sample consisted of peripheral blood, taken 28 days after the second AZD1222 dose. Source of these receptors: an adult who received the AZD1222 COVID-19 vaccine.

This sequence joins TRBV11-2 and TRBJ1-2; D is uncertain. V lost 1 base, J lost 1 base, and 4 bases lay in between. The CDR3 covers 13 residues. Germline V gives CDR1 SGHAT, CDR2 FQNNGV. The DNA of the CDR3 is TGTGCCAGCAGCTTAGCGGATAACTATGGCTACACCTTC. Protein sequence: CASSLADNYGYTF.

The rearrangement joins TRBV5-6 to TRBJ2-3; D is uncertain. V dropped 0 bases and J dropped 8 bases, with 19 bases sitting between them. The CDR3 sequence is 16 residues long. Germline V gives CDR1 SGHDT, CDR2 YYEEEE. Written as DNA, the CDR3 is TGTGCCAGCAGCTTGGTTGGACGGTCTAACCTTCCTACGCAGTATTTT. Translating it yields CASSLVGRSNLPTQYF.

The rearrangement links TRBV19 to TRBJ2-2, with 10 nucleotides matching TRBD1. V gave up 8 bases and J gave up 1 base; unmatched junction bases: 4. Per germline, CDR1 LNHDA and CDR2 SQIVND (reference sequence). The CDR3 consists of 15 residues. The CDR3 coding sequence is TGTGCCAGTCGCCGGGACAGGGGGAACACCGGGGAGCTGTTTTTT. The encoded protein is CASRRDRGNTGELFF.

CDR3 loop: CAAGTGGSLGPQHF. The DNA of the CDR3 is TGTGCCGCCGGGACAGGGGGCAGTCTTGGGCCCCAGCATTTT. The chain links TRBV30 to TRBJ1-5, with 12 bases fitting TRBD1. The CDR3 is 14 amino acids. Germline assignment: CDR1 GTSNPN and CDR2 SVGIG (reference sequence). The junction had 11 bases not matched to a gene; V was cut back by 8 bases and J by 9 bases.

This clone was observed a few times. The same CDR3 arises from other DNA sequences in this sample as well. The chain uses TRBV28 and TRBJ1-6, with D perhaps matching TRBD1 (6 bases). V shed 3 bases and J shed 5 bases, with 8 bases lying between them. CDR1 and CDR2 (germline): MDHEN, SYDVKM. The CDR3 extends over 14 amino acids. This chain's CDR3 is CASSLAGDNSPLHF. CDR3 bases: TGTGCCAGCAGTTTGGCAGGGGATAATTCACCCCTCCACTTT.

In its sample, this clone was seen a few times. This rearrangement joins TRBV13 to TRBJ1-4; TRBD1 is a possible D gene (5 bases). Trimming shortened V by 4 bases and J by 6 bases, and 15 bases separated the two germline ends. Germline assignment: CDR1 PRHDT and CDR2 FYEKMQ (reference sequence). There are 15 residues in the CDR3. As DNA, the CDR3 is TGTGCCAGCAGCTCTTGGGGCCTCCGGTATGAAAAACTGTTTTTT. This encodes CASSSWGLRYEKLFF.

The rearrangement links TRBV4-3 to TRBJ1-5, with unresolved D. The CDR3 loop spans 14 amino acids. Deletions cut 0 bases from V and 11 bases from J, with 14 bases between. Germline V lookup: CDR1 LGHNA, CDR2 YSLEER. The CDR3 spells CASSQDPYIRTQHF. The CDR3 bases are TGCGCCAGCAGCCAAGATCCATATATTAGGACCCAGCATTTT.

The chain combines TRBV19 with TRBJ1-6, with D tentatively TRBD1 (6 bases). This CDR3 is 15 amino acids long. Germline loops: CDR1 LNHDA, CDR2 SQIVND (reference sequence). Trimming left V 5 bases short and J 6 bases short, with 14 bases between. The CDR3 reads CASSDLRTANSPLHF. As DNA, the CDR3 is TGTGCCAGTAGTGACCTAAGGACAGCTAATTCACCCCTCCACTTT.

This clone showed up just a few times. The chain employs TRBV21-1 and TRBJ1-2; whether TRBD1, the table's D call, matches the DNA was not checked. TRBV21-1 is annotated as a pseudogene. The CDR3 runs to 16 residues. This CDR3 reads CASSKALRQGLYGYTF. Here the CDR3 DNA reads TGTGCCAGCAGCAAAGCGCTCAGACAGGGGCTCTATGGCTACACCTTC.

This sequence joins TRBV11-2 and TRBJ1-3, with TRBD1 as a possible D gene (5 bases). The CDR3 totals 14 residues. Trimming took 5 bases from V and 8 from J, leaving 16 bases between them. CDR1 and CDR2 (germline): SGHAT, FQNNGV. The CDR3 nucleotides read TGTGCCAGCAGCCGAGTAGGGGACGGGGACACCATATATTTT. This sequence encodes CASSRVGDGDTIYF.

As DNA, the CDR3 is TGTGCCAGCAGCTCGGGGCGGGTTGGTGATACGCAGTATTTT. This gives the protein CASSSGRVGDTQYF. This rearrangement joins TRBV7-9 to TRBJ2-3, with D perhaps TRBD1 or TRBD2 (5 bases each). CDR3 length: 14 amino acids. The germline V gene encodes CDR1 SEHNR and CDR2 FQNEAQ (reference sequence). Trimming stripped 4 bases from V and 6 bases from J, with 14 bases between.

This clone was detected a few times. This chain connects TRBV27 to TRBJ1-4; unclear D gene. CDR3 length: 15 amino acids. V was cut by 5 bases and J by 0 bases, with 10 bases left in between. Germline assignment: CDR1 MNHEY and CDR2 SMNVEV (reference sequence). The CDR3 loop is CASSLYLATNEKLFF. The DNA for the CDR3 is TGTGCCAGCAGTCTATACTTAGCAACTAATGAAAAACTGTTTTTT.

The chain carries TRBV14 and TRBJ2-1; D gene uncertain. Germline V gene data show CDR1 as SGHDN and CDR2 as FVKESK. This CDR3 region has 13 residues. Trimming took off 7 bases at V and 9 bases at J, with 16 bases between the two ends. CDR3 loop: CASNVLIGGEQFF. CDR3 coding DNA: TGTGCCAGCAACGTCTTAATTGGCGGTGAGCAGTTCTTC.

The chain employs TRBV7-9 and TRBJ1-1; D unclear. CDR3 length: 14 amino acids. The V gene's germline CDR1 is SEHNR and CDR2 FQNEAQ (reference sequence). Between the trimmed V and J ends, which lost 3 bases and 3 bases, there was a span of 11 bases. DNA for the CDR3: TGTGCCAGCAGCTTCGAGGGAGGACACACTGAAGCTTTCTTT. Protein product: CASSFEGGHTEAFF.

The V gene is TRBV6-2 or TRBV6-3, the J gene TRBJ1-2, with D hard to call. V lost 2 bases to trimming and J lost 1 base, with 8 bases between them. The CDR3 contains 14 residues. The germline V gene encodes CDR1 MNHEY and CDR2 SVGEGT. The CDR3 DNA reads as TGTGCCAGCAGTTACGTGTGGGGTAACTATGGCTACACCTTC. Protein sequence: CASSYVWGNYGYTF.

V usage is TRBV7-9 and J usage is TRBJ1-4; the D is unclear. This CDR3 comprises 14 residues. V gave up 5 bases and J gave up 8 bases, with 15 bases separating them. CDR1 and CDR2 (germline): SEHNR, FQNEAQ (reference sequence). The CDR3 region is CASSTRGGWEKLFF. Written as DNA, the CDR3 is TGTGCCAGCAGCACCCGGGGAGGGTGGGAAAAACTGTTTTTT.

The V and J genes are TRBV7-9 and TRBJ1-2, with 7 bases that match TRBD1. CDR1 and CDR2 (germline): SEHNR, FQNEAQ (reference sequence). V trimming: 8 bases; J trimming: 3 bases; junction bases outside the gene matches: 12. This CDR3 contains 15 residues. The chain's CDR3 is CASLKGAAGDYGYTF. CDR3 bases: TGTGCCAGCCTAAAGGGGGCGGCTGGGGACTATGGCTACACCTTC.

The DNA of the CDR3 is TGTGCCAGCAGTGACGGACAGGGTAACTACGAGCAGTACTTC. Encoded protein: CASSDGQGNYEQYF. The rearrangement joins TRBV2 to TRBJ2-7; 8 bases agree with TRBD1. CDR1 and CDR2 (germline): SNHLY, FYNNEI. The CDR3 sequence is 14 residues long. The V gene end was trimmed by 3 bases and the J gene end by 3 bases; junction bases not matched to a gene: 4.

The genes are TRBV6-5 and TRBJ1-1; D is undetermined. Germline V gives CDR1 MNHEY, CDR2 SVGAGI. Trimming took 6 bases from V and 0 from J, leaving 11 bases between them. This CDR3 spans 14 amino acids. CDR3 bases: TGTGCCAGCAGATCTCCCGAGTTGAACACTGAAGCTTTCTTT. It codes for CASRSPELNTEAFF.